The 14 T cell receptor beta chains given below trace back to one sample, sequenced in a study of blood T cells in healthy people across ages. A second PCR, run for about 7 to 11 cycles, used a sample-barcoded 5' primer plus a J-beta primer mix. A single record per CDR3 protein comes from TCRdb applying MiXCR to the 5' RACE reads. The repertoire holds over 1,500,000 distinct CDR3 sequences, about two fifths seen once, with 20% to 25% in the top ten. Sample: blood. These receptors originate from a human donor in good health.

This clonotype was observed a single time. The chain employs TRBV13 and TRBJ2-7; the match to TRBD1 covers 7 bases. Germline V gene lookup returns CDR1 PRHDT and CDR2 FYEKMQ (reference sequence). V dropped 5 bases and J dropped 6; count of bases not matched to a gene: 7. The CDR3 is 13 residues long. The CDR3 reads CASSRTGDGEQYF. In nucleotides, the CDR3 is TGTGCCAGCAGCCGAACAGGGGATGGCGAGCAGTACTTC. Drawing the rest from reference TRBV13 and TRBJ2-7, the complete variable domain is AAGVIQSPRHLIKEKRETATLKCYPIPRHDTVYWYQQGPGQDPQFLISFYEKMQSDKGSIPDRFSAQQFSDYHSELNMSSLELGDSALYFCASSRTGDGEQYFGPGTRLTVT.

This clonotype showed up just a few times. CDR3 in DNA: TGCGCCAGCAGCCAAGATCCTAGAGGGATCTATGGCTACACCTTC. Translating it yields CASSQDPRGIYGYTF. The chain couples TRBV4-3 to TRBJ1-2; D gene unclear. The CDR3 extends over 15 amino acids. The germline gives CDR1 LGHNA, CDR2 YSLEER. V lost 0 bases and J 4 bases, leaving 12 bases between the germline ends.

J is TRBJ2-1 and V is TRBV20-1, with D unresolved. The V gene's germline CDR1 is DFQATT and CDR2 SNEGSKA (reference sequence). This CDR3 is built from 14 residues. The V end lost 4 bases, the J end lost 2 bases, and 12 bases lay between the germline ends. CDR3: CSATLTQTYNEQFF. The CDR3 coding sequence is TGCAGTGCTACTCTGACCCAAACCTACAATGAGCAGTTCTTC.

The chain has TRBV28 and TRBJ1-2; D perhaps matches TRBD1 (5 bases). The V and J ends lost 1 base and 4 bases respectively, with 19 bases between them. The CDR3 runs to 17 residues. Per germline, CDR1 MDHEN and CDR2 SYDVKM. In DNA, the CDR3 is TGTGCCAGCAGTTTATACCTAGGCCCAACGGGGGGCTATGGCTACACCTTC. It specifies CASSLYLGPTGGYGYTF.

This chain links TRBV6-5 with TRBJ2-7, with a possible D match to TRBD1 (6 bases). Germline V gene data show CDR1 as MNHEY and CDR2 as SVGAGI. The germline V and J ends were trimmed by 8 bases and 3 bases, with 14 bases remaining between them. The CDR3 is 13 amino acids. The CDR3 sequence: CASRYREDYEQYF. CDR3 in DNA: TGTGCCAGCCGATACAGGGAAGACTACGAGCAGTACTTC.

The chain combines TRBV5-5 with TRBJ1-1; D is possibly TRBD1 (5 bases). Germline-derived CDR1 and CDR2 are SGHKS and YYEKEE (reference sequence). This CDR3 region has 14 residues. Trimming cost V 4 bases and J 5 bases, with 15 bases left between them. CDR3 bases: TGTGCCAGCAGCGTGGGACCGATGGGTACTGAAGCTTTCTTT. This encodes CASSVGPMGTEAFF.

The chain uses TRBV12-3 or TRBV12-4 and TRBJ2-3, with 9 bases that match TRBD2. The length of the CDR3 is 16 residues. V lost 0 bases and J lost 2; bases outside the gene matches: 3. The CDR3 DNA sequence: TGTGCCAGCAGTTTAGCCAGCGGGGGGCTCACAGATACGCAGTATTTT. It translates to CASSLASGGLTDTQYF.

The table lists this clonotype with a few counts. The V gene is TRBV6-2 or TRBV6-3, the J gene TRBJ2-1; perhaps TRBD1 as D (6 bases). The CDR3 consists of 14 residues. Germline-derived CDR1 and CDR2 are MNHEY and SVGEGT. V was shortened by 6 bases and J by 2 bases, with 11 bases between the two germline ends. CDR3 DNA: TGTGCCAGCAGCCGCGACAGGACCTACAATGAGCAGTTCTTC. Amino acids: CASSRDRTYNEQFF.

This clonotype turned up a few times. Possible read error: a much larger clone is one base away. V is TRBV20-1 and J is TRBJ2-5; 8 nucleotides line up with TRBD1. J gave up 3 bases and V 5 bases, and 11 bases lay outside the gene matches. The CDR3 length is 15 residues. Per the germline V gene, CDR1 is DFQATT and CDR2 is SNEGSKA (reference sequence). As DNA, the CDR3 is TGCAGTGCTCCAACCAGACAGGGGTTCGAAGAGACCCAGTACTTC. It codes for CSAPTRQGFEETQYF.

This clonotype was recorded many times. The chain recombines TRBV29-1 with TRBJ2-7; D is unresolved. Germline CDR1 and CDR2: SQVTM and ANQGSEA. Trimming cost V 4 bases and J 3 bases, with 13 bases left between them. This CDR3 comprises 13 residues. CDR3 DNA sequence: TGCAGCGTTGTAAGGGTAGAAAACTACGAGCAGTACTTC. Amino acid sequence: CSVVRVENYEQYF.

The table lists this clonotype with many counts. This chain connects TRBV15 to TRBJ2-5; D ambiguous. This CDR3 spans 11 amino acids. The V end lost 4 bases, the J end lost 2 bases, and 2 bases lay between the germline ends. In germline, CDR1 is LNHNV, CDR2 YYDKDF (reference sequence). The CDR3: CATSTQETQYF. The CDR3 DNA reads TGTGCCACCAGCACTCAAGAGACCCAGTACTTC.

The chain has TRBV19 and TRBJ1-4; D is possibly TRBD1 (5 bases). Per the germline V gene, CDR1 is LNHDA and CDR2 is SQIVND (reference sequence). V lost 6 bases and J lost 4, with 12 bases in between. This CDR3 contains 14 residues. The CDR3 is CASSMGQFNEKLFF. DNA for the CDR3: TGTGCCAGTAGCATGGGGCAGTTTAATGAAAAACTGTTTTTT.

This clonotype was detected only a few times. This chain uses TRBV28 with TRBJ1-5; unclear D gene. Between the trimmed V and J ends, which lost 7 bases and 0 bases, there was a span of 10 bases. CDR1 is MDHEN and CDR2 is SYDVKM in the germline V gene. The CDR3 runs to 14 residues. The DNA of the CDR3 is TGTGCCAGCAATAGAGGTTATAGCAATCAGCCCCAGCATTTT. The encoded protein is CASNRGYSNQPQHF.

Regarding this clonotype: The junction departs from germline at one end; a sequencing error may be responsible. V is TRBV7-3 and J is TRBJ2-1; 9 bases line up with TRBD2. CDR3 size: 15 residues. Germline CDR1 SGHTA, CDR2 FQGTGA. The CDR3 reads CASSPLAGNYNKQFF. CDR3 coding DNA: TGTGCCAGCAGCCCCCTAGCGGGGAACTACAATAAGCAGTTCTTC.